This entry lists 22 T cell receptor beta chains sequenced from one sample in a study of cytomegalovirus exposure and HLA in healthy donors. Both 60 Vbeta primers and 13 Jbeta primers went into the PCR. Profiled with immunoSEQ multiplex PCR; TCRdb holds only in-frame clones, not every one. The data show around 170,000 clones, approximately 80% seen once. Sequenced material: PBMCs. These receptors all come from a girl between 10 and 17 years old in good health and CMV-seropositive.

This chain joins TRBV19 and TRBJ2-1; TRBD2 aligns across 11 bases. Losses at the gene ends were 3 bases for V and 6 bases for J; bases not matched to a gene: 7. The CDR3 loop spans 16 amino acids. Germline V gene sequence: CDR1 LNHDA, CDR2 SQIVND (reference sequence). The CDR3, as DNA: TGTGCCAGTAGTATTTTAGCGGGAGGGGGTGGCAATGAGCAGTTCTTC. Residues: CASSILAGGGGNEQFF.

This chain connects TRBV30 to TRBJ2-7; D gene unclear. CDR3 length: 13 amino acids. Germline V gene data show CDR1 as GTSNPN and CDR2 as SVGIG (reference sequence). V shed 0 bases and J shed 6 bases, with 12 bases lying between them. The CDR3 sequence is CAWSVLVESEQYF. CDR3 nucleotide sequence: TGTGCCTGGAGTGTATTGGTGGAGTCCGAGCAGTACTTC.

The chain recombines TRBV30 with TRBJ2-1; 7 nucleotides line up with TRBD2. This CDR3 has 13 residues. The ends lost 6 bases at V and 7 bases at J; junction bases unmatched: 9. Germline assignment: CDR1 GTSNPN and CDR2 SVGIG (reference sequence). CDR3 DNA sequence: TGTGCCTGTCCATTGCGCGGGGGTAATGAGCAGTTCTTC. Translated: CACPLRGGNEQFF.

The chain couples TRBV25-1 to TRBJ2-1; D is ambiguous. Trimming cost V 3 bases and J 5 bases, with 11 bases left between them. CDR1 and CDR2 (germline): MGHDK, SYGVNS. This CDR3 region has 14 residues. CDR3 sequence reads: CASSDSGLNNEQFF. The DNA for the CDR3 is TGTGCCAGCAGTGACAGTGGTCTGAACAATGAGCAGTTCTTC.

This chain uses TRBV7-2 with TRBJ2-7; 7 bases agree with TRBD1. The V gene end was trimmed by 0 bases and the J gene end by 1 base; junction bases not matched to a gene: 6. This CDR3 has 16 amino acids. CDR1 is SGHTA, CDR2 FQGNSA, per germline. This CDR3 is CASSLARYRGSYEQYF. DNA for the CDR3: TGTGCCAGCAGCTTAGCCCGGTACAGGGGATCCTACGAGCAGTACTTC.

The J gene is TRBJ2-7, the V gene TRBV15; 8 bases line up with TRBD2. This CDR3 comprises 15 residues. Germline V lookup: CDR1 LNHNV, CDR2 YYDKDF (reference sequence). V trimming: 1 base; J trimming: 2 bases; junction bases outside the gene matches: 4. The CDR3 DNA reads as TGTGCCACCAGCAGAGGTGGTAGCGGGACCTACGAGCAGTACTTC. Translating gives CATSRGGSGTYEQYF.

This clone has more than one count but fewer than ten. J is TRBJ1-2 and V is TRBV27; D might be TRBD1 (6 bases). This CDR3 has 13 amino acids. Trimming shortened V by 2 bases and J by 5 bases, and 9 bases separated the two germline ends. Germline V gene lookup returns CDR1 MNHEY and CDR2 SMNVEV (reference sequence). The CDR3 loop is CASSLQGQYGYTF. CDR3 nucleotide sequence: TGTGCCAGCAGTTTACAGGGGCAATATGGCTACACCTTC.

V is TRBV27 and J is TRBJ1-5; perhaps TRBD1 as D (5 bases). The germline V and J ends were trimmed by 3 bases and 7 bases, with 10 bases remaining between them. The CDR3 spans 13 residues. Germline V lookup: CDR1 MNHEY, CDR2 SMNVEV (reference sequence). CDR3 loop: CASSFWGGQPQHF. CDR3 nucleotides: TGTGCCAGCAGTTTCTGGGGGGGACAGCCCCAGCATTTT.

The chain is built from TRBV7-9 and TRBJ2-7; 9 bases are shared with TRBD1. Unmatched junction bases numbered 9, after V lost 8 bases and J lost 7 bases. CDR1 and CDR2 from the germline V gene are SEHNR and FQNEAQ (reference sequence). CDR3 length: 13 amino acids. Here the CDR3 reads CASQQGAIWEQYF. CDR3 DNA sequence: TGTGCCAGCCAACAGGGGGCCATTTGGGAGCAGTACTTC.

The V and J genes are TRBV30 and TRBJ2-7, with D maybe TRBD1 (5 bases). Germline CDR1 reads GTSNPN; CDR2 reads SVGIG (reference sequence). Trimming stripped 4 bases from V and 3 bases from J, with 13 bases between. The CDR3 is made up of 13 amino acids. CDR3: CAWTDTTIYEQYF. The CDR3 DNA reads TGTGCCTGGACGGACACTACGATCTACGAGCAGTACTTC.

This chain links TRBV11-1 with TRBJ2-7; 8 bases match TRBD2. This CDR3 is built from 15 residues. Germline V CDR1 and CDR2: SGHAT, FQDESV (reference sequence). Trimming removed 5 bases from V and 7 bases from J; junction bases left unmatched: 13. CDR3 in amino acids: CASSPPPSGLGEQYF. CDR3 sequence (DNA): TGTGCCAGCAGCCCTCCCCCTAGCGGGTTAGGGGAGCAGTACTTC.

The rearrangement uses TRBV29-1 and TRBJ1-2; D may be TRBD1 (6 bases). The CDR3 contains 14 residues. The germline V gene encodes CDR1 SQVTM and CDR2 ANQGSEA. Deletions cut 0 bases from V and 4 bases from J, with 12 bases between. The CDR3: CSVEDPSRGYGYTF. Here the CDR3 DNA reads TGCAGCGTTGAAGATCCCAGCAGGGGCTATGGCTACACCTTC.

The V call is TRBV7-2, the J call TRBJ2-7; 7 bases are a match to TRBD1. Germline CDR1 is SGHTA and CDR2 is FQGNSA. Trimming at V came to 5 bases and at J to 2 bases, leaving 9 bases not matched to a gene. The CDR3 totals 15 residues. The CDR3 coding sequence is TGTGCCAGCAGCCGGGCCGACAGGGAACCCTACGAGCAGTACTTC. It encodes CASSRADREPYEQYF.

The rearrangement links TRBV6-4 to TRBJ1-1, with 9 positions matching TRBD1. J was trimmed by 1 base and V by 6 bases; bases with no gene match: 3. The CDR3 spans 14 residues. From germline, CDR1 is MRHNA and CDR2 SNTAGT. CDR3 loop: CASSYRGRNTEAFF. DNA for the CDR3: TGTGCCAGCAGCTACAGGGGGCGGAACACTGAAGCTTTCTTT.

The chain has TRBV11-2 and TRBJ2-7; D possibly corresponds to TRBD2 (5 bases). The V end lost 5 bases, the J end lost 1 base, and 18 bases lay between the germline ends. This CDR3 has 16 residues. Per germline, CDR1 SGHAT and CDR2 FQNNGV. The DNA of the CDR3 is TGTGCCAGCAGCGGATTGTTGGGGAGTGGTTCCTACGAGCAGTACTTC. Translating it yields CASSGLLGSGSYEQYF.

This chain connects TRBV27 to TRBJ2-7, with 10 bases lining up with TRBD1. V was clipped by 4 bases and J by 5 bases; unmatched bases: 8. Per the germline V gene, CDR1 is MNHEY and CDR2 is SMNVEV (reference sequence). This CDR3 spans 15 amino acids. The CDR3 spells CASSSWDRGLDEQYF. The CDR3 region has the DNA TGTGCCAGCAGTTCGTGGGACAGGGGACTGGACGAGCAGTACTTC.

With regard to this clone: This sample also contains other DNA sequences that code for the same CDR3. The rearrangement links TRBV30 to TRBJ1-5, with TRBD1 as a possible D gene (5 bases). The V and J ends lost 8 bases and 0 bases respectively, with 11 bases between them. Germline V gives CDR1 GTSNPN, CDR2 SVGIG (reference sequence). This CDR3 region has 13 residues. The CDR3 DNA follows: TGTGCCGGGGGGGATGGTAGCAATCAGCCCCAGCATTTT. Translated, it gives CAGGDGSNQPQHF. The complete variable domain, with remaining parts taken from reference TRBV30 and TRBJ1-5, reads SQTIHQWPATLVQPVGSPLSLECTVEGTSNPNLYWYRQAAGRGLQLLFYSVGIGQISSEVPQNLSASRPQDRQFILSSKKLLLSDSGFYLCAGGDGSNQPQHFGDGTRLSIL.

V and J are TRBV29-1 and TRBJ1-5, with a possible D match to TRBD1 (6 bases). This CDR3 has 12 amino acids. Germline values: CDR1 SQVTM, CDR2 ANQGSEA. V dropped 4 bases and J dropped 7 bases, with 11 bases sitting between them. As DNA, the CDR3 is TGCAGCGTTGGGGAGAGGGGGCAGCCCCAGCATTTT. This encodes CSVGERGQPQHF.

The chain joins TRBV7-3 to TRBJ2-7; a possible D gene is TRBD2 (6 bases). The CDR3 length is 16 residues. Trimming pared 5 bases from V and 0 bases from J, leaving 17 bases between. Germline V gene lookup returns CDR1 SGHTA and CDR2 FQGTGA. CDR3 coding DNA: TGTGCCAGCAGCCAGGAGGGCGGGACTCCCTCCTACGAGCAGTACTTC. It yields the protein CASSQEGGTPSYEQYF.

The chain carries TRBV7-9 and TRBJ2-3; 8 nucleotides agree with TRBD2. This CDR3 spans 16 amino acids. From germline, CDR1 is SEHNR and CDR2 FQNEAQ (reference sequence). V dropped 5 bases and J dropped 2; count of bases not matched to a gene: 9. CDR3 sequence (DNA): TGTGCCAGCAGCACACCGAGCGGGAGAGTCACAGATACGCAGTATTTT. Protein product: CASSTPSGRVTDTQYF. Filled out from reference TRBV7-9 and TRBJ2-3, the complete variable domain reads DTGVSQNPRHKITKRGQNVTFRCDPISEHNRLYWYRQTLGQGPEFLTYFQNEAQLEKSRLLSDRFSAERPKGSFSTLEIQRTEQGDSAMYLCASSTPSGRVTDTQYFGPGTRLTVL.

The gene calls are TRBV27 and TRBJ1-5; no clear D. Germline-derived CDR1 and CDR2 are MNHEY and SMNVEV (reference sequence). The CDR3 runs to 14 residues. The germline V and J ends were trimmed by 9 bases and 3 bases, with 15 bases remaining between them. Here the CDR3 reads CASRPGGPNQPQHF. The CDR3 DNA follows: TGTGCCAGTCGACCTGGAGGCCCCAATCAGCCCCAGCATTTT.

The V gene is TRBV11-3, the J gene TRBJ2-7; 12 bases match TRBD2. Germline V gene data show CDR1 as SGHNT and CDR2 as YENEEA. V was clipped by 5 bases and J by 7 bases; unmatched bases: 3. This CDR3 is built from 13 residues. CDR3 in amino acids: CASSTGLAGEQYF. The CDR3 DNA sequence: TGTGCCAGCAGCACCGGACTAGCGGGAGAGCAGTACTTC.